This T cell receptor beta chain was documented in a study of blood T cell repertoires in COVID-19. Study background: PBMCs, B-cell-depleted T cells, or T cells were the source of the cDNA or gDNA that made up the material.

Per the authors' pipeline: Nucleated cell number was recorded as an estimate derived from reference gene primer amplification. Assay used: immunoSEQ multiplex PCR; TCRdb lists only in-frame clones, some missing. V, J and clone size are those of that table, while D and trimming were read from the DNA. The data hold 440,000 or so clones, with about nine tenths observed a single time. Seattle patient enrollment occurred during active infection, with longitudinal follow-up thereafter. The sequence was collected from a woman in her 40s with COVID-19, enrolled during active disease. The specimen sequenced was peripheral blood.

The CDR3 DNA is TGTGCCAGCAGCTCAGACAGGGGTAGAGGGGTGGTAGAGACCCAGTACTTC. Residues: CASSSDRGRGVVETQYF. The V and J genes are TRBV11-3 and TRBJ2-5, with 8 bases identical to TRBD1. V was pared by 4 bases and J by 4 bases, with 14 bases of the junction left unmatched. Germline CDR1 SGHNT, CDR2 YENEEA. The CDR3 is made up of 17 amino acids. The entire variable domain, with the rest obtained from reference TRBV11-3 and TRBJ2-5, is as follows: EAGVVQSPRYKIIEKKQPVAFWCNPISGHNTLYWYLQNLGQGPELLIRYENEEAVDDSQLPKDRFSAERLKGVDSTLKIQPAELGDSAVYLCASSSDRGRGVVETQYFGPGTRLLVL.